The T cell receptor (beta chain) under discussion was sequenced for a study of T cell repertoires in cytomegalovirus infection. The ends were cut back, 7 bases at V and 5 bases at J, with 11 bases in the middle. In germline, CDR1 is MNHNS, CDR2 SASEGT. The length of the CDR3 is 12 residues. One entry per CDR3 protein, called by TCRdb with MiXCR from the reads. The table lists about 100,000 distinct CDR3 sequences, 20% to 30% of them singletons. The V gene is TRBV6-1, the J gene TRBJ1-2; D uncertain. The specimen was CD8+ T cells from PBMCs. This TCR was sampled from a human donor in good health (CMV status not recorded). Some clones in this sample may be carry-over from other donors' samples. The CDR3 coding sequence is TGTGCCAGCACACGATCCTCGTATGGCTACACCTTC. The encoded protein is CASTRSSYGYTF.